The 29 T cell receptor beta chains given below trace back to one sample, sequenced in a study of control samples from healthy donors and cancer patients. Here immunoSEQ multiplex PCR was the method, and the copy in TCRdb shows in-frame clones only, minus some. In the table there are about 59,000 clones, 80% to 95% of which are singletons. What was sequenced was PBMCs. These receptors originate from a man between 40 and 49 years old with colorectal cancer.

This chain joins TRBV5-1 and TRBJ2-7; TRBD2 agrees at 7 bases. Germline trimming cut 5 bases from V and 6 bases from J; bases unmatched to any gene: 11. Germline V gene data show CDR1 as SGHRS and CDR2 as YFSETQ. The length of the CDR3 is 14 residues. The CDR3 region has the DNA TGCGCCAGCAGAGAGCAAGGACTAGTCTCCGAGCAGTACTTC. It specifies CASREQGLVSEQYF.

The J gene is TRBJ1-1, the V gene TRBV5-6; possible D gene TRBD1, 5 bases. CDR3 length: 17 amino acids. Trimming took 4 bases from V and 0 from J, leaving 19 bases between them. Germline CDR1 is SGHDT and CDR2 is YYEEEE. CDR3 nucleotides: TGTGCCAGCAGCCCCCGCTGGGAACGGGGCTTGAACACTGAAGCTTTCTTT. It is translated as CASSPRWERGLNTEAFF.

The chain is built from TRBV28 and TRBJ1-5; maybe TRBD1 (5 bases). Germline V gene sequence: CDR1 MDHEN, CDR2 SYDVKM. V lost 2 bases and J 6 bases, leaving 11 bases between the germline ends. The CDR3 spans 14 residues. CDR3 protein: CASSLGAGGQPQHF. In nucleotides, the CDR3 is TGTGCCAGCAGTTTAGGGGCCGGGGGTCAGCCCCAGCATTTT.

The chain links TRBV6-1 to TRBJ1-5; 7 bases are shared with TRBD1. Germline V lookup: CDR1 MNHNS, CDR2 SASEGT. The CDR3 is 15 residues long. The trim removed 1 base at V and 6 bases at J, leaving 6 bases unmatched. The CDR3 loop reads CASSEVEGARQPQHF. Written as DNA, the CDR3 is TGTGCCAGCAGTGAAGTGGAGGGGGCGCGTCAGCCCCAGCATTTT.

CDR3 amino acids: CASRSGDEQYF. The CDR3 DNA reads as TGTGCCAGTAGGAGCGGGGACGAGCAGTACTTC. This chain uses TRBV19 with TRBJ2-7; 7 positions agree with TRBD2. Germline CDR1 LNHDA, CDR2 SQIVND (reference sequence). Trimming at V came to 6 bases and at J to 5 bases, leaving 1 base not matched to a gene. This CDR3 contains 11 residues.

V and J are TRBV7-2 and TRBJ2-3, with D possibly matching TRBD1 (6 bases). Trimming removed 6 bases at V and 4 bases at J, with 23 bases between. Looked up from germline, CDR1 is SGHTA and CDR2 is FQGNSA. This CDR3 is built from 17 residues. The CDR3, as DNA: TGTGCCAGCAGACCCGAAAGATACAGGGTCTCCGCAGATACGCAGTATTTT. This gives the protein CASRPERYRVSADTQYF.

The chain combines TRBV5-1 with TRBJ1-1; D gene unclear. Germline CDR1 and CDR2: SGHRS and YFSETQ. The CDR3 has 16 residues. Trimming removed 4 bases from V and 1 base from J, with 17 bases in between. CDR3 nucleotide sequence: TGCGCCAGCAGCGTGGCGCCCACTCTAAAGAACACTGAAGCTTTCTTT. It yields the protein CASSVAPTLKNTEAFF.

This chain uses TRBV6-2 or TRBV6-3 with TRBJ1-2; unclear D gene. Trimming took 2 bases from V and 8 from J, leaving 18 bases between them. Germline V lookup: CDR1 MNHEY, CDR2 SVGEGT. This CDR3 is 15 amino acids long. Here the CDR3 reads CASSYPSESRGGYTF. The CDR3 DNA reads as TGTGCCAGCAGTTACCCCTCGGAATCGCGAGGGGGCTACACCTTC.

This sequence joins TRBV7-9 and TRBJ1-1; D remains unclear. V was cut by 5 bases and J by 3 bases, with 10 bases left in between. Germline V lookup: CDR1 SEHNR, CDR2 FQNEAQ (reference sequence). The CDR3 totals 13 residues. CDR3 in DNA: TGTGCCAGCAGCATTTCAACGGACACTGAAGCTTTCTTT. It codes for CASSISTDTEAFF.

The V gene is TRBV18, the J gene TRBJ1-4; D is uncertain. The V end was cut by 6 bases, the J end by 4 bases, with 12 bases between. Germline V gene sequence: CDR1 KGHSH, CDR2 LQKENI. This CDR3 is 14 amino acids long. The CDR3 here is CASSPGISNEKLFF. The CDR3 nucleotides read TGTGCCAGCTCCCCTGGGATAAGTAATGAAAAACTGTTTTTT.

This clone was seen a single time. The chain joins TRBV20-1 to TRBJ2-5; the D is unclear. Germline V gene sequence: CDR1 DFQATT, CDR2 SNEGSKA (reference sequence). V was pared by 1 base and J by 2 bases, with 2 bases between. CDR3 length: 11 residues. This chain's CDR3 is CSARGQETQYF. CDR3 nucleotide sequence: TGCAGTGCTAGAGGGCAAGAGACCCAGTACTTC.

This clone was seen once. V gene TRBV7-6 combines with J gene TRBJ1-1, with D unresolved. This CDR3 is 14 amino acids long. The germline V and J ends were trimmed by 4 bases and 1 base, with 10 bases remaining between them. Germline V lookup: CDR1 SGHVS, CDR2 FNYEAQ. CDR3 region: CASSWSGSNTEAFF. Here the CDR3 DNA reads TGTGCCAGCAGCTGGTCTGGGTCGAACACTGAAGCTTTCTTT. The entire variable domain, with the rest obtained from reference TRBV7-6 and TRBJ1-1, is as follows: GAGVSQSPRYKVTKRGQDVALRCDPISGHVSLYWYRQALGQGPEFLTYFNYEAQQDKSGLPNDRFSAERPEGSISTLTIQRTEQRDSAMYRCASSWSGSNTEAFFGQGTRLTVV.

The V and J genes are TRBV14 and TRBJ2-3, with 10 bases matching TRBD1. This CDR3 is 16 amino acids long. The junction had 8 bases not matched to a gene; V was cut back by 5 bases and J by 3 bases. The V gene's germline CDR1 is SGHDN and CDR2 FVKESK. CDR3 in amino acids: CASSSGTGARTDTQYF. Written as DNA, the CDR3 is TGTGCCAGCAGCTCCGGGACAGGGGCTAGGACAGATACGCAGTATTTT.

This CDR3 is CASSPRRGDNEQFF. CDR3 nucleotides: TGTGCCAGCAGCCCCCGTCGGGGTGATAATGAGCAGTTCTTC. The V and J genes are TRBV7-2 and TRBJ2-1; a possible D gene is TRBD2 (5 bases). The CDR3 is made up of 14 amino acids. The ends were cut back, 5 bases at V and 7 bases at J, with 15 bases in the middle. CDR1 and CDR2 from the germline V gene are SGHTA and FQGNSA.

This clone was counted only a few times. V gene TRBV5-4 combines with J gene TRBJ2-1, with TRBD2 as a possible D gene (5 bases). Trimming pared 4 bases from V and 2 bases from J, leaving 13 bases between. Germline loops: CDR1 SGHNT, CDR2 YYREEE (reference sequence). This CDR3 has 15 amino acids. Here the CDR3 reads CASSEASGTYNEQFF. The CDR3 nucleotides are TGTGCCAGCAGCGAAGCATCCGGGACCTACAATGAGCAGTTCTTC.

The chain combines TRBV25-1 with TRBJ1-1; 7 bases are a match to TRBD1. Germline loops: CDR1 MGHDK, CDR2 SYGVNS. After removal of 5 bases from V and 1 base from J, the junction contained 1 base not matched to a gene. The CDR3 spans 13 residues. As DNA, the CDR3 is TGTGCCAGCAGTAGACAGGGGAACACTGAAGCTTTCTTT. It yields the protein CASSRQGNTEAFF.

The V and J genes are TRBV5-1 and TRBJ2-5; 7 positions match TRBD2. Germline V gene lookup returns CDR1 SGHRS and CDR2 YFSETQ. This CDR3 contains 14 residues. V gave up 0 bases and J gave up 5 bases; unmatched junction bases: 4. In nucleotides, the CDR3 is TGCGCCAGCAGCTTGGGGGACTATTCGGAGACCCAGTACTTC. Its translation: CASSLGDYSETQYF.

This chain uses TRBV11-2 with TRBJ2-7; D is ambiguous. The CDR3 is 16 residues long. From germline, CDR1 is SGHAT and CDR2 FQNNGV. The V gene lost 6 bases and the J gene lost 5 bases, with 23 bases spanning the gap. CDR3 region: CASRGSRGGPVHEQYF. The CDR3 region has the DNA TGTGCCAGCAGGGGTTCCCGCGGTGGGCCCGTCCACGAGCAGTACTTC.

The J gene is TRBJ2-7, the V gene TRBV30; 7 bases align to TRBD1. CDR3 length: 14 residues. Germline V lookup: CDR1 GTSNPN, CDR2 SVGIG (reference sequence). V lost 3 bases and J lost 5; bases outside the gene matches: 10. The CDR3 bases are TGTGCCTGGAGCGCCAGGACAGGTGTTAACGAGCAGTACTTC. Translating gives CAWSARTGVNEQYF. Combining the CDR3 with reference TRBV30 and TRBJ2-7 gives the whole variable domain SQTIHQWPATLVQPVGSPLSLECTVEGTSNPNLYWYRQAAGRGLQLLFYSVGIGQISSEVPQNLSASRPQDRQFILSSKKLLLSDSGFYLCAWSARTGVNEQYFGPGTRLTVT.

V gene TRBV4-2 combines with J gene TRBJ1-4; 7 nucleotides match TRBD1. Germline V gives CDR1 LGHNA, CDR2 YNFKEQ. Trimming removed 0 bases from V and 7 bases from J; junction bases left unmatched: 5. The CDR3 is 15 amino acids. This chain's CDR3 is CASSQDRGLFEKLFF. The DNA for the CDR3 is TGTGCCAGCAGCCAAGACAGGGGGTTATTTGAAAAACTGTTTTTT.

V gene TRBV27 combines with J gene TRBJ1-3; 7 nucleotides agree with TRBD1. The J segment lost 0 bases and the V segment lost 3 bases, leaving 2 bases of the junction unmatched. The CDR3 spans 15 residues. In germline, CDR1 is MNHEY, CDR2 SMNVEV (reference sequence). The CDR3 spells CASSFRGSSGNTIYF. The CDR3 region has the DNA TGTGCCAGCAGTTTCAGGGGGAGCTCTGGAAACACCATATATTTT.

The genes are TRBV12-5 and TRBJ1-6, with D possibly being TRBD1 (5 bases). Germline CDR1 LGHNT, CDR2 FRNRAP. V was cut by 1 base and J by 7 bases, with 8 bases left in between. This CDR3 region has 14 residues. Written as DNA, the CDR3 is TGTGCTAGTGGTTTGGGACAGAGAAATTCACCCCTCCACTTT. This encodes CASGLGQRNSPLHF.

This chain joins TRBV7-2 and TRBJ2-1, with D possibly matching TRBD1 (6 bases). Germline values: CDR1 SGHTA, CDR2 FQGNSA. This CDR3 has 16 amino acids. V was cut by 6 bases and J by 0 bases, with 15 bases left in between. The CDR3 loop is CASSFSQGRSYNEQFF. As DNA, the CDR3 is TGTGCCAGCAGTTTTTCACAGGGCCGCTCCTACAATGAGCAGTTCTTC.

The gene calls are TRBV6-6 and TRBJ1-2, with 8 bases fitting TRBD1. The CDR3 consists of 16 residues. Germline V gene data show CDR1 as MNHNY and CDR2 as SVGAGI (reference sequence). V lost 6 bases to trimming and J lost 2 bases; unmatched junction nucleotides: 11. The CDR3 nucleotides are TGTGCCAGCAGCCTTTCCGGACAGGGTATCAACTATGGCTACACCTTC. Protein: CASSLSGQGINYGYTF.

The chain carries TRBV9 and TRBJ2-3, with TRBD1 matching over 7 bases. Looked up from germline, CDR1 is SGDLS and CDR2 is YYNGEE. After removal of 3 bases from V and 4 bases from J, the junction contained 11 bases not matched to a gene. The CDR3 totals 16 residues. CDR3 bases: TGTGCCAGCAGCGCTGGGACAGCCGATCTACCAGATACGCAGTATTTT. It encodes CASSAGTADLPDTQYF.

This chain connects TRBV12-3 or TRBV12-4 to TRBJ1-6, with D maybe TRBD1 (5 bases). The CDR3 is 13 amino acids. V was trimmed by 7 bases and J by 7 bases, leaving 11 bases between them. DNA of the CDR3: TGTGCCAGCACCGGGGCGGGGAATTCACCCCTCCACTTT. Translating gives CASTGAGNSPLHF.

The rearrangement uses TRBV9 and TRBJ1-1; TRBD1 agrees at 8 bases. The CDR3 covers 14 residues. Germline assignment: CDR1 SGDLS and CDR2 YYNGEE. V lost 4 bases to trimming and J lost 4 bases; unmatched junction nucleotides: 6. CDR3 protein: CASSPGQGSTEAFF. CDR3 DNA sequence: TGTGCCAGCAGCCCCGGACAGGGCAGCACTGAAGCTTTCTTT. The complete variable domain, with remaining parts taken from reference TRBV9 and TRBJ1-1, reads DSGVTQTPKHLITATGQRVTLRCSPRSGDLSVYWYQQSLDQGLQFLIQYYNGEERAKGNILERFSAQQFPDLHSELNLSSLELGDSALYFCASSPGQGSTEAFFGQGTRLTVV.

The gene calls are TRBV6-5 and TRBJ2-7; 10 bases match TRBD1. Germline CDR1 is MNHEY and CDR2 is SVGAGI. The CDR3 runs to 15 residues. V was pared by 4 bases and J by 3 bases, with 6 bases of the junction left unmatched. The CDR3 DNA reads as TGTGCCAGCAGTTCCCCCGGGACAGGGGTCTACGAGCAGTACTTC. Its translation is CASSSPGTGVYEQYF.

For this clone: The sample contains more than one DNA sequence encoding this CDR3. The gene calls are TRBV7-2 and TRBJ1-5; possibly TRBD1 for D (5 bases). There are 12 residues in the CDR3. V shed 5 bases and J shed 9 bases, with 11 bases lying between them. Germline lookup yields CDR1 SGHTA and CDR2 FQGNSA. CDR3 region: CASSPYGGPQHF. CDR3 bases: TGTGCCAGCAGCCCATACGGGGGGCCCCAGCATTTT.